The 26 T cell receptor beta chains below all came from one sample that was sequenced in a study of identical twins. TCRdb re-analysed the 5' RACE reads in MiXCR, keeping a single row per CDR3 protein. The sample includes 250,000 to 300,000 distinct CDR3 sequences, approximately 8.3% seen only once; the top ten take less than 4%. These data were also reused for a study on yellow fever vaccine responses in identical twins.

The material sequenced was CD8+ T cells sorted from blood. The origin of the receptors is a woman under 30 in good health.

CDR3 sequence (DNA): TGTGCCAGCAGCCTAAAGATGAACACTGAAGCTTTCTTT. This translates into CASSLKMNTEAFF. The rearrangement links TRBV11-2 to TRBJ1-1, with no clear D. CDR1 is SGHAT, CDR2 FQNNGV, per germline. The V gene lost 5 bases and the J gene lost 0 bases, with 7 bases spanning the gap. The length of the CDR3 is 13 residues. Variable domain in full (rest from reference TRBV11-2 and TRBJ1-1): EAGVAQSPRYKIIEKRQSVAFWCNPISGHATLYWYQQILGQGPKLLIQFQNNGVVDDSQLPKDRFSAERLKGVDSTLKIQPAKLEDSAVYLCASSLKMNTEAFFGQGTRLTVV.

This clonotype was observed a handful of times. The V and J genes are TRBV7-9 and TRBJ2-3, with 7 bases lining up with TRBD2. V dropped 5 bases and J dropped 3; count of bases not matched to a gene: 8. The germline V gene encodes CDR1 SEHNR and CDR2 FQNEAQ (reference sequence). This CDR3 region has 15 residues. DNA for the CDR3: TGTGCCAGCAGCCCGTATGGGGGAGGGACAGATACGCAGTATTTT. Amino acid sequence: CASSPYGGGTDTQYF.

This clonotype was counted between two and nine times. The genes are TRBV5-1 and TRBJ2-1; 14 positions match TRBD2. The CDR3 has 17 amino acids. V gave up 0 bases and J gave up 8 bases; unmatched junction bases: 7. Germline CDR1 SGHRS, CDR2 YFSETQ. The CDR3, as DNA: TGCGCCAGCAGCTTGGGACTAGCGGGGGGGCCGGGAGATGAGCAGTTCTTC. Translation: CASSLGLAGGPGDEQFF.

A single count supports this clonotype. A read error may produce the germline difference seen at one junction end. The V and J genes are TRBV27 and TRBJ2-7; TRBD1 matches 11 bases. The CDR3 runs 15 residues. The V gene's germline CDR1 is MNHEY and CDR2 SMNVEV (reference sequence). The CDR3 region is CASSHGQGATYEQHF. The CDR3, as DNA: TGTGCCAGCAGTCACGGACAGGGGGCCACCTACGAGCAGCACTTC.

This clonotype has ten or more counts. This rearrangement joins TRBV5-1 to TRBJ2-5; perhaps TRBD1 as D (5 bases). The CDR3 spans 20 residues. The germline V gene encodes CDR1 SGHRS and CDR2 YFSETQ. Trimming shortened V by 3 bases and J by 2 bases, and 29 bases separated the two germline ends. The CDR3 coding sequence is TGCGCCAGCAGCTCGGACCCGACAGTCCCCCCGGCCCCTATACAAGAGACCCAGTACTTC. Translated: CASSSDPTVPPAPIQETQYF. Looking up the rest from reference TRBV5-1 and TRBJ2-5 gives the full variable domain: KAGVTQTPRYLIKTRGQQVTLSCSPISGHRSVSWYQQTPGQGLQFLFEYFSETQRNKGNFPGRFSGRQFSNSRSEMNVSTLELGDSALYLCASSSDPTVPPAPIQETQYFGPGTRLLVL.

CDR3 region: CSARGLTQGNTEAFF. CDR3 DNA sequence: TGCAGTGCTAGAGGTCTAACACAGGGGAACACTGAAGCTTTCTTT. V gene TRBV20-1 combines with J gene TRBJ1-1, with D perhaps matching TRBD1 (6 bases). Between the trimmed V and J ends, which lost 1 base and 1 base, there was a span of 13 bases. Germline-derived CDR1 and CDR2 are DFQATT and SNEGSKA (reference sequence). The CDR3 is made up of 15 amino acids.

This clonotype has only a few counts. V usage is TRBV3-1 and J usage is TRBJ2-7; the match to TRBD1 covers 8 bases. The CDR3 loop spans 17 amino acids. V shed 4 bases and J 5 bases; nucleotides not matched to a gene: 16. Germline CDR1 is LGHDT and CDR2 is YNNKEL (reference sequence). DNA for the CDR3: TGTGCCAGCAGCCTGATGGGGAGGACAGGGTTTTGGCACGAGCAGTACTTC. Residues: CASSLMGRTGFWHEQYF.

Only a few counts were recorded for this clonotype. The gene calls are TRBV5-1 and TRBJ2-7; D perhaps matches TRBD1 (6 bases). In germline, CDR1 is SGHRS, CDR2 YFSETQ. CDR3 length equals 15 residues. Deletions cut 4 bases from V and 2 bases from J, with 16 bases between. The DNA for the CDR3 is TGCGCCAGCAGCAAGGACAGAGGGGTGACCTACGAGCAGTACTTC. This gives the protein CASSKDRGVTYEQYF.

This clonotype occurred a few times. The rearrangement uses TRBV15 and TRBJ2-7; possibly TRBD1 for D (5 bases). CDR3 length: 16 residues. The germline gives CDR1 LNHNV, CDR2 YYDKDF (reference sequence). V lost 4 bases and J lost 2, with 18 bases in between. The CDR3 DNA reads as TGTGCCACCAGCACAGTACAGGTATCAGCTCCCTACGAGCAGTACTTC. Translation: CATSTVQVSAPYEQYF. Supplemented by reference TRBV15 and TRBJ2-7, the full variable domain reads DAMVIQNPRYQVTQFGKPVTLSCSQTLNHNVMYWYQQKSSQAPKLLFHYYDKDFNNEADTPDNFQSRRPNTSFCFLDIRSPGLGDTAMYLCATSTVQVSAPYEQYFGPGTRLTVT.

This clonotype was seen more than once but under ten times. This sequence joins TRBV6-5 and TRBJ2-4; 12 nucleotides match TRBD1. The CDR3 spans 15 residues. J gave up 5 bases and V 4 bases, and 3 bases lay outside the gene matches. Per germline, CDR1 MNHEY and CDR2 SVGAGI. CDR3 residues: CASSSGQGAQNIQYF. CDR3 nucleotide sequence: TGTGCCAGCAGTTCGGGACAGGGGGCGCAAAACATTCAGTACTTC.

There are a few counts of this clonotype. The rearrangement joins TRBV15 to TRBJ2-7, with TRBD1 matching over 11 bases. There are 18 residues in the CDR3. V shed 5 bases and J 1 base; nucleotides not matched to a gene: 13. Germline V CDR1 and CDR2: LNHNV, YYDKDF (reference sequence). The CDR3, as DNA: TGTGCCACCAGCTCCCCAGGACAGGGGGCCGTTAATTCCTACGAGCAGTACTTC. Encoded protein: CATSSPGQGAVNSYEQYF.

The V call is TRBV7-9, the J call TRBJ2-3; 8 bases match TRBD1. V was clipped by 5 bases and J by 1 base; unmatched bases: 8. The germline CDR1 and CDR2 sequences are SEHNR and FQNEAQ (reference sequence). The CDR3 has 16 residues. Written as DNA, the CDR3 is TGTGCCAGCAGCCCCCTTGGGGGACAGGGCACAGATACGCAGTATTTT. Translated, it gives CASSPLGGQGTDTQYF.

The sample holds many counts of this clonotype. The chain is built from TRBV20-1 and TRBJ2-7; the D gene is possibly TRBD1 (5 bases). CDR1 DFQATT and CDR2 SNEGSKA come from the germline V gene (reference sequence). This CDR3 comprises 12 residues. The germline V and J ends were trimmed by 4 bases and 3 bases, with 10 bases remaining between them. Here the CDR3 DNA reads TGCAGTGCTACGACCGACAGCTACGAGCAGTACTTC. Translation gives CSATTDSYEQYF.

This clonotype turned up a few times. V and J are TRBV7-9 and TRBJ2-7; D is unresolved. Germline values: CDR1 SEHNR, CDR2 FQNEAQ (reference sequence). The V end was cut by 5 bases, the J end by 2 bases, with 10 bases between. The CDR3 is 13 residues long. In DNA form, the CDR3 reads TGTGCCAGCAGCCGCCCGGAAACCTACGAGCAGTACTTC. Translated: CASSRPETYEQYF.

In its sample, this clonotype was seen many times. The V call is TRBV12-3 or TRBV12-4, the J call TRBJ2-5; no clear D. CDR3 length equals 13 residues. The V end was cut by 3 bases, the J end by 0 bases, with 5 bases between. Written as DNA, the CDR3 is TGTGCCAGCAGTTTCGACAACCAAGAGACCCAGTACTTC. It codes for CASSFDNQETQYF.

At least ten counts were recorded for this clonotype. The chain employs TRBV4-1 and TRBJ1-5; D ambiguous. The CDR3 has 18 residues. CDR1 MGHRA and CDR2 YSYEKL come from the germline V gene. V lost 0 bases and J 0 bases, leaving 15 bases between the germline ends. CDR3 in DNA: TGCGCCAGCAGCCAAGATCCGGAGGGCCAGTATAGCAATCAGCCCCAGCATTTT. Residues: CASSQDPEGQYSNQPQHF.

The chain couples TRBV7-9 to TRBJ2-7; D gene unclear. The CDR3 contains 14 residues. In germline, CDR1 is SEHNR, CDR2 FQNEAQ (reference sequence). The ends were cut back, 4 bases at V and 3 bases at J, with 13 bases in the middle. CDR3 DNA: TGTGCCAGCAGCTCCATCTGGAGCGACTACGAGCAGTACTTC. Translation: CASSSIWSDYEQYF.

The CDR3 coding sequence is TGTGCCAGCAATCAACCGGGACGGGGAAATCAGCCCCAGCATTTT. It is translated as CASNQPGRGNQPQHF. The V call is TRBV6-2 or TRBV6-3, the J call TRBJ1-5; possible D gene TRBD1, 5 bases. Per the germline V gene, CDR1 is MNHEY and CDR2 is SVGEGT. This CDR3 spans 15 amino acids. V lost 7 bases, J lost 4 bases, and 17 bases lay in between.

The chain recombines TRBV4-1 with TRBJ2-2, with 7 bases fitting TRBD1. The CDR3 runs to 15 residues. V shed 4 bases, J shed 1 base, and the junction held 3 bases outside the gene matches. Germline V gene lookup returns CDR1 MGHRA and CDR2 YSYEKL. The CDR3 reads CASSPDRENTGELFF. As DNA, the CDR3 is TGCGCCAGCAGCCCAGACAGGGAGAACACCGGGGAGCTGTTTTTT.

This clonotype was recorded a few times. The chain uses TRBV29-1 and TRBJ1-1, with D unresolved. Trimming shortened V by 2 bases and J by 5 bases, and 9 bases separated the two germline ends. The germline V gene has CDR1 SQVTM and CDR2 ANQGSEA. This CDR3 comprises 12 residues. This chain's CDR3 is CSVELYRTEAFF. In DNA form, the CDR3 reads TGCAGCGTTGAATTGTACAGAACTGAAGCTTTCTTT.

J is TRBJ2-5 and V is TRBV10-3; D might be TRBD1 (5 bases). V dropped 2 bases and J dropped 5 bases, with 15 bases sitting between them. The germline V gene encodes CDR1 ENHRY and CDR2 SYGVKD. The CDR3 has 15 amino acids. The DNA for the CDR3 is TGTGCCATCAGTGAGGGGGCAGAGGCCTTTGAGACCCAGTACTTC. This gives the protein CAISEGAEAFETQYF.

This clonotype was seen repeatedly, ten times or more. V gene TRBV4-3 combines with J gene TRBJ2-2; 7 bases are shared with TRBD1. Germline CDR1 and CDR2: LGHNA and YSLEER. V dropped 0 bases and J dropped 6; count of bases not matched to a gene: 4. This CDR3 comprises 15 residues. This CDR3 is CASSQDAQGPGELFF. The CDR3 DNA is TGCGCCAGCAGCCAAGATGCACAGGGGCCCGGGGAGCTGTTTTTT.

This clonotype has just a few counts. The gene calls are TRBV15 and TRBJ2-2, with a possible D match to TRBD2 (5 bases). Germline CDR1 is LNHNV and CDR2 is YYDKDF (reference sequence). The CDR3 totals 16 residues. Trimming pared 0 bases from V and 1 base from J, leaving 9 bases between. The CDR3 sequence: CATSRESGLNTGELFF. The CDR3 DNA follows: TGTGCCACCAGCAGAGAGAGCGGTTTGAACACCGGGGAGCTGTTTTTT.

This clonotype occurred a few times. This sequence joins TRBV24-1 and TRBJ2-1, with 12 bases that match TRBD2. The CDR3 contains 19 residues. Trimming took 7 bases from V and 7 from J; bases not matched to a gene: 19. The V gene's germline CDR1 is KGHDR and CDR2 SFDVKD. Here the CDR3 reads CATSPRQGASGRALNEQFF. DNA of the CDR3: TGTGCCACCAGCCCCCGGCAGGGGGCTAGCGGGAGGGCTTTGAATGAGCAGTTCTTC.

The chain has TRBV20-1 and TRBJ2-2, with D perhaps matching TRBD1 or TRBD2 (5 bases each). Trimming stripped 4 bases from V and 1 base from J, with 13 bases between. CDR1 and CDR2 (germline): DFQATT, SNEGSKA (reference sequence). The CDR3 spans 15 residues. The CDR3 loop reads CSATLRDQNTGELFF. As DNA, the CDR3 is TGCAGTGCTACACTCCGGGACCAGAACACCGGGGAGCTGTTTTTT.

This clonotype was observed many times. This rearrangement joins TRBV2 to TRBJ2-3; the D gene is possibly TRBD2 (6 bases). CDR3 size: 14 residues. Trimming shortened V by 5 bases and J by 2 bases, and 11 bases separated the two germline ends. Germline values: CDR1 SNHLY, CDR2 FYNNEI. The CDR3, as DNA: TGTGCCAGCAGTCCGGGACTCTCCACAGATACGCAGTATTTT. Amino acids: CASSPGLSTDTQYF.